This TCR beta chain was found in a study of blood T cell repertoires in COVID-19. The wider study: T cells, B-cell-depleted T cells, or PBMCs provided the cDNA or gDNA that served as material.

The V gene lost 0 bases and the J gene lost 4 bases, with 6 bases spanning the gap. The CDR3 spans 13 residues. Germline CDR1 is SGHDN and CDR2 is FVKESK. The method was immunoSEQ multiplex PCR; TCRdb's version includes in-frame clones alone and lacks a portion of them. The sample holds about 100,000 clones, more than 90% seen once. This chain uses TRBV14 with TRBJ1-2; D gene ambiguous. This TCR derives from a man aged 70 or older with acute or convalescent COVID-19. Sequenced: peripheral blood. The CDR3 spells CASSQDTGYGYTF. The CDR3 DNA reads TGTGCCAGCAGCCAAGATACCGGCTATGGCTACACCTTC.